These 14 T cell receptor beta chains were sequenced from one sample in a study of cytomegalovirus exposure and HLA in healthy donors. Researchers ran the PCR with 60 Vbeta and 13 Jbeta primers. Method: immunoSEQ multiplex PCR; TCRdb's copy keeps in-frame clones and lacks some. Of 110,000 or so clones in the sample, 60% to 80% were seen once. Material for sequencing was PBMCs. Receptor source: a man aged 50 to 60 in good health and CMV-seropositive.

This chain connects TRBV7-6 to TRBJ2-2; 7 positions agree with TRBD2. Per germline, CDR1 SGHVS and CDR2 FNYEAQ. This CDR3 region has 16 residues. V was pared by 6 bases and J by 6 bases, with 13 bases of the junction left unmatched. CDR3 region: CASSGLAGDGPGELFF. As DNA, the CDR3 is TGTGCCAGCAGTGGGCTGGCGGGAGATGGTCCCGGGGAGCTGTTTTTT.

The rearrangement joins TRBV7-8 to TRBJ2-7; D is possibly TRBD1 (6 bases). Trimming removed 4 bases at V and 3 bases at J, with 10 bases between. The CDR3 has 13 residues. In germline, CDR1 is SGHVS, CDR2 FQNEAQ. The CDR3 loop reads CASSSKTGYEQYF. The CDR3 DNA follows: TGTGCCAGCAGCTCAAAGACAGGCTACGAGCAGTACTTC. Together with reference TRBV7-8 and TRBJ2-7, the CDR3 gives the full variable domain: GAGVSQSPRYKVAKRGQDVALRCDPISGHVSLFWYQQALGQGPEFLTYFQNEAQLDKSGLPSDRFFAERPEGSVSTLKIQRTQQEDSAVYLCASSSKTGYEQYFGPGTRLTVT.

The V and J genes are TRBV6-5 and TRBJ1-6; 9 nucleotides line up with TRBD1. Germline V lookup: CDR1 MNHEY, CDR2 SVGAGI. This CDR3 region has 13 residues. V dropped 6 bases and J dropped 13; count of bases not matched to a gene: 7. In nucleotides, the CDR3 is TGTGCCAGCAGACCGGGACAGGGAGCCCCCCTCCACTTT. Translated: CASRPGQGAPLHF.

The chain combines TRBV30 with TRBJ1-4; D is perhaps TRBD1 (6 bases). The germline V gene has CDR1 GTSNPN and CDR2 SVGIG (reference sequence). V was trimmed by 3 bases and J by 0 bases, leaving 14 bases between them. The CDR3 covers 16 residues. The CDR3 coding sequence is TGTGCCTGGAGAACTACAGGGCAGGCAACTAATGAAAAACTGTTTTTT. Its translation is CAWRTTGQATNEKLFF. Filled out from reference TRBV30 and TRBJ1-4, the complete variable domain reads SQTIHQWPATLVQPVGSPLSLECTVEGTSNPNLYWYRQAAGRGLQLLFYSVGIGQISSEVPQNLSASRPQDRQFILSSKKLLLSDSGFYLCAWRTTGQATNEKLFFGSGTQLSVL.

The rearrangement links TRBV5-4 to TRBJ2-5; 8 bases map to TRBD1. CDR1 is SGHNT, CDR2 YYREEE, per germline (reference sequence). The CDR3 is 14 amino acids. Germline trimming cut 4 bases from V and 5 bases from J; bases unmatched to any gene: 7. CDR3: CASSRDRRGETQYF. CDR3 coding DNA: TGTGCCAGCAGCCGGGACAGGAGGGGGGAGACCCAGTACTTC. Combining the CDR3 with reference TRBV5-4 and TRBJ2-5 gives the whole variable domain ETGVTQSPTHLIKTRGQQVTLRCSSQSGHNTVSWYQQALGQGPQFIFQYYREEENGRGNFPPRFSGLQFPNYSSELNVNALELDDSALYLCASSRDRRGETQYFGPGTRLLVL.

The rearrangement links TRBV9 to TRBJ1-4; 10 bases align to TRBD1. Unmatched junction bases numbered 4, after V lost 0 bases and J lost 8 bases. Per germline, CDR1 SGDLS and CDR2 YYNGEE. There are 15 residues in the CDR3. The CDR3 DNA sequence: TGTGCCAGCAGCGTAGGGGGACAGGGGAAAGAAAAACTGTTTTTT. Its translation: CASSVGGQGKEKLFF. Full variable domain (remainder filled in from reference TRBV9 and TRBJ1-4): DSGVTQTPKHLITATGQRVTLRCSPRSGDLSVYWYQQSLDQGLQFLIQYYNGEERAKGNILERFSAQQFPDLHSELNLSSLELGDSALYFCASSVGGQGKEKLFFGSGTQLSVL.

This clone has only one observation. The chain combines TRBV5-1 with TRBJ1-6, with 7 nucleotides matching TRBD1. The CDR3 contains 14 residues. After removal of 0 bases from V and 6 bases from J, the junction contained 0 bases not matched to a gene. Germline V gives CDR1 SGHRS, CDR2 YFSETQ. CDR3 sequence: CASSLDRGNSPLHF. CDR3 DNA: TGCGCCAGCAGCTTGGACAGGGGTAATTCACCCCTCCACTTT.

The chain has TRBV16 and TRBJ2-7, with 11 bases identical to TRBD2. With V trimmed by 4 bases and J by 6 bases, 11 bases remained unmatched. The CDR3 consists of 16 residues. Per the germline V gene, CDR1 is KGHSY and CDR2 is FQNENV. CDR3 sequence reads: CASSRGTSGRSSEQYF. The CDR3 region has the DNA TGTGCCAGCAGCCGGGGAACTAGCGGGAGATCGAGCGAGCAGTACTTC.

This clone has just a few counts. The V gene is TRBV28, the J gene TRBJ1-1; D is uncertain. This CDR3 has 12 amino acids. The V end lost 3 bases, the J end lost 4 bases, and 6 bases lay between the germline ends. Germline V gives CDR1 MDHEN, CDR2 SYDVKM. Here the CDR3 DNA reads TGTGCCAGCAGTTTCTCGGGCACTGAAGCTTTCTTT. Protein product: CASSFSGTEAFF.

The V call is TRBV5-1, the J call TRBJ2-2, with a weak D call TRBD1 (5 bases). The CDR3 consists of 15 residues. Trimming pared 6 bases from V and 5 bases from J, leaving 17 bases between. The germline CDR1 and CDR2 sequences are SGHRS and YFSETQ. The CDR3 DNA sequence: TGCGCCAGCACGGGTGGGGCATTTGAGACCGGGGAGCTGTTTTTT. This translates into CASTGGAFETGELFF. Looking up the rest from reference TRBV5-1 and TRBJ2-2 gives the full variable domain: KAGVTQTPRYLIKTRGQQVTLSCSPISGHRSVSWYQQTPGQGLQFLFEYFSETQRNKGNFPGRFSGRQFSNSRSEMNVSTLELGDSALYLCASTGGAFETGELFFGEGSRLTVL.

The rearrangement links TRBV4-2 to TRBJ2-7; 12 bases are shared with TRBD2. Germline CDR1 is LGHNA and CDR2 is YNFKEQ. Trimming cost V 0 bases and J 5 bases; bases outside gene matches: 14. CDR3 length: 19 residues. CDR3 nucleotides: TGTGCCAGCAGCCAAGATCTCACTAGCGGGAGGAATCCTAATGACGAGCAGTACTTC. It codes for CASSQDLTSGRNPNDEQYF.

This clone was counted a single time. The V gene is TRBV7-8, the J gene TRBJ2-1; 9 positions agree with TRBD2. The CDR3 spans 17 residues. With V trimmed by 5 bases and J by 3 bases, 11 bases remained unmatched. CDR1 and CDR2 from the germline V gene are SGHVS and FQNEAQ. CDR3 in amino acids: CASSLWNSGRYYNEQFF. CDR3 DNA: TGTGCCAGCAGCCTATGGAATAGCGGGAGATACTACAATGAGCAGTTCTTC. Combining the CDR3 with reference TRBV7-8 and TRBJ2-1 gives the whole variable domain GAGVSQSPRYKVAKRGQDVALRCDPISGHVSLFWYQQALGQGPEFLTYFQNEAQLDKSGLPSDRFFAERPEGSVSTLKIQRTQQEDSAVYLCASSLWNSGRYYNEQFFGPGTRLTVL.

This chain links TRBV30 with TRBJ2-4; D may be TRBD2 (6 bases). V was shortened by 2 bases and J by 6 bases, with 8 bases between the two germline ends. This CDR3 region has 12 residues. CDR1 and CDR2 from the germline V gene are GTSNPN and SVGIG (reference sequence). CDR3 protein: CAWSRDLNIQYF. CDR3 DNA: TGTGCCTGGAGTCGGGACTTAAACATTCAGTACTTC.

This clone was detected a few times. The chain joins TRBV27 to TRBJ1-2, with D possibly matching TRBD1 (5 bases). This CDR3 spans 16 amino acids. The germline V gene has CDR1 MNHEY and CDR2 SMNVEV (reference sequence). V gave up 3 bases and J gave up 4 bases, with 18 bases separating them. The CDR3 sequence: CASSFNRGDFGYGYTF. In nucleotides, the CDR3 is TGTGCCAGCAGTTTTAACAGAGGGGACTTCGGCTATGGCTACACCTTC.